This paragraph covers one T cell receptor (beta chain) sequence. The data originate from a study of cytomegalovirus exposure and HLA in healthy donors. The germline V gene has CDR1 MNHEY and CDR2 SVGAGI. V lost 0 bases and J lost 8, with 13 bases in between. This CDR3 has 14 amino acids. This cohort consisted of healthy bone marrow donors. The PCR employed 60 Vbeta primers together with 13 Jbeta primers. Assay: immunoSEQ multiplex PCR; the TCRdb copy retains only in-frame clones and omits some. The data hold some 170,000 clones, with around 79% observed a single time. The J gene is TRBJ1-2, the V gene TRBV6-5; the D is unclear. The sequence was collected from a man in his forties in good health and CMV-seropositive. Sequencing input: PBMCs. The CDR3 reads CASSYSNPTGGYTF. In DNA form, the CDR3 reads TGTGCCAGCAGTTACTCGAACCCCACCGGGGGCTACACCTTC.